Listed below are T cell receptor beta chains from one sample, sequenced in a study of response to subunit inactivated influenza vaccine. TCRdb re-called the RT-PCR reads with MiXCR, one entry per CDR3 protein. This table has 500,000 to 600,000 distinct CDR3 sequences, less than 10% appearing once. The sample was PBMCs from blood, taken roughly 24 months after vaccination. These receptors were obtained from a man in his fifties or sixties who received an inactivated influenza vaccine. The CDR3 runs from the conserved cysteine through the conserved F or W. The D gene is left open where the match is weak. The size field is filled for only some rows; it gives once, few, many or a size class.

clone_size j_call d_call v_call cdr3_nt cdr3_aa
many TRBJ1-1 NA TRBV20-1 TGCAGTGCTAGTATAATGTCCCGGACTGAAGCTTTCTTT CSASIMSRTEAFF
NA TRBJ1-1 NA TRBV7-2 TGTGCCAGCAGCGGGCGCATGAACACTGAAGCTTTCTTT CASSGRMNTEAFF
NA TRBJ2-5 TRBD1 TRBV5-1 TGCGCCAGCGGACAGGGGGCGCGCGGGGAGACCCAGTACTTC CASGQGARGETQYF
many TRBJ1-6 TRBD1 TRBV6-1 TGTGCCAGCAGGTCCCAGGGGGAGGCTTCACCCCTCCACTTT CASRSQGEASPLHF
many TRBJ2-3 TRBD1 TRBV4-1 TGCGCCAGCAGCCGAATACAGGGGGCCACAGATACGCAGTATTTT CASSRIQGATDTQYF
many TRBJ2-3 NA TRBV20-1 TGCAGTGCTAGGGGCGCGGGGGCTCGCACAGATACGCAGTATTTT CSARGAGARTDTQYF
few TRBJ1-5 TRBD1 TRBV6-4 TGTGCCAGCAGTCGGGACAGCCGCCCCGATCAGCCCCAGCATTTT CASSRDSRPDQPQHF
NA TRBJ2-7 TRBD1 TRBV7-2 TGTGCCAGCAGCTTCACAGGGGGCAGCTACGAGCAGTACTTC CASSFTGGSYEQYF
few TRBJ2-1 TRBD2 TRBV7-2 TGTGCCAGCAGCCCCGGGACTAGCGGGAGGGCCAATGAGCAGTTCTTC CASSPGTSGRANEQFF
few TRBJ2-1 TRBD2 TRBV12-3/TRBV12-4 TGTGCCAGCAGTGTCGGACTAGCGGATCCAAGGTCGTACAATGAGCAGTTCTTC CASSVGLADPRSYNEQFF
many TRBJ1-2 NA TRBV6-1 TGTGCCAGCAGAATCCGGGACGCCGGGGGTCGTGGCTACACCTTC CASRIRDAGGRGYTF
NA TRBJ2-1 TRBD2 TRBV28 TGTGCCAGCGGAGAGTCTAGCGGGAGAGTGAATGAGCAGTTCTTC CASGESSGRVNEQFF
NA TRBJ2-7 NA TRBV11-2 TGTGCCAGCAGCTTCGTACGTGGGACGGCCTACGAGCAGTACTTC CASSFVRGTAYEQYF
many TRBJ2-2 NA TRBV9 TGTGCCAGCAGCGTAGGACAGTCCACCGGGGAGCTGTTTTTT CASSVGQSTGELFF
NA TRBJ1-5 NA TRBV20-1 TGCAGTGCTACTAGCAGGGGTATGGGCAATCAGCCCCAGCATTTT CSATSRGMGNQPQHF
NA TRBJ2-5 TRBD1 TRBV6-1 TGTGCCAGCAGCAGCCGACCGAACAGGGGGCGACGGGAGACCCAGTACTTC CASSSRPNRGRRETQYF
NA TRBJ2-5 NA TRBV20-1 TGCAGTGCTTCCCGGACTATTAAAGAGACCCAGTACTTC CSASRTIKETQYF
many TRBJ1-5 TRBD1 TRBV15 TGTGCCACCAGCCCTACAGGGGGGAGAGTGGCCCAGCATTTT CATSPTGGRVAQHF
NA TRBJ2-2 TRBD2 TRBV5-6 TGTGCCAGCAGCTCTCGACTAGCGGGAGTCGTCGGGGAGCTGTTTTTT CASSSRLAGVVGELFF
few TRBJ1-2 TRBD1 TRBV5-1 TGCGCCAGCAGCTTATCCCGGCAGGGGGCTTACGGCTACACCTTC CASSLSRQGAYGYTF
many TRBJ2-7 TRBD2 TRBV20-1 TGCAGTGCTAGTGCGGGAGGGGCCTACGAGCAGTACTTC CSASAGGAYEQYF
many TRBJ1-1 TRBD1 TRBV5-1 TGCGCCAGCAGCTTGGATCATCGGTCTCACAGGGGGCGGATGAACACTGAAGCTTTCTTT CASSLDHRSHRGRMNTEAFF
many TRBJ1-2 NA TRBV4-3 TGCGCCAGCAGCCAAGATACAGGAATCAACTATGGCTACACCTTC CASSQDTGINYGYTF
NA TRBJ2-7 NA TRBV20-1 TGCAGTGCGTATAGGGGGAGATCCTACGAGCAGTACTTC CSAYRGRSYEQYF
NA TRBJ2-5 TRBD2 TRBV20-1 TGCAGTGCTCTTCGGGTTAGCGGGAGCCGGGAGACCCAGTACTTC CSALRVSGSRETQYF
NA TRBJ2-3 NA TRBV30 TGTGCCTGGAGTTCCCTAGCGGATACGCAGTATTTT CAWSSLADTQYF
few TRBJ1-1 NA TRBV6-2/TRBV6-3 TGTGCCAGCAGTCCCAGGACAGTTGAAGCTTTCTTT CASSPRTVEAFF
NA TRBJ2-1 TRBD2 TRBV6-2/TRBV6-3 TGTGCCAGCAATCCACTAGCGGGACCAAATGAGCAGTTCTTC CASNPLAGPNEQFF
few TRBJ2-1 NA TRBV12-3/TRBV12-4 TGTGCCAGCAGTCCGACAGCCTCCTGCAATGAGCAGTTCTTC CASSPTASCNEQFF
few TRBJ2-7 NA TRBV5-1 TGCGCCAGCGGAAGGGGGAGCCACTACGAGCAGTACTTC CASGRGSHYEQYF
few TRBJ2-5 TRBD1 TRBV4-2 TGTGCCAGCAGCCAAGAAGGGGACAGGGGAAAGACCCAGTACTTC CASSQEGDRGKTQYF
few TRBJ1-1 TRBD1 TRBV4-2 TGTGCCAGCAGCCAAGATCCTCCAGGGGGGAACACTGAAGCTTTCTTT CASSQDPPGGNTEAFF
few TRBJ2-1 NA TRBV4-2 TGTGCCAGCAGCCAAGAAGGATTCCAGACAGAGTTCAATGAGCAGTTCTTC CASSQEGFQTEFNEQFF
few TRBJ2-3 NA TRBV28 TGTGCCAGCAGTTTAGCCCCCTCGCTCTCCCTTAGCACAGATACGCAGTATTTT CASSLAPSLSLSTDTQYF
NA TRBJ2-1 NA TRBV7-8 TGTGCCAGCATCCTCCGGGCGAGCTCCTACAATGAGCAGTTCTTC CASILRASSYNEQFF
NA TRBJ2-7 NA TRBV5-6 TGTGCCAGCAGCCACAGGGAGTCCTACGAGCAGTACTTC CASSHRESYEQYF
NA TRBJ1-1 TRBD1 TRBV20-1 TGCAGTGCGGATAGGGGGCGCGGGGCGGGGACTGAAGCTTTCTTT CSADRGRGAGTEAFF
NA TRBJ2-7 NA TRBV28 TGTGCCAGCACCTCCCATGCGGGCAGCTACGAGCAGTACTTC CASTSHAGSYEQYF
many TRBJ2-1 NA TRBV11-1 TGTGCCAGCAGCCGAGGACCGAGCTACAATGAGCAGTTCTTC CASSRGPSYNEQFF
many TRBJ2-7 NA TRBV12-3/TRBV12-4 TGTGCCAGCAGCGTGCGACATCTCTCCTACGAGCAGTACTTC CASSVRHLSYEQYF
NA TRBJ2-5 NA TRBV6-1 TGTGCCAGCAGCATGGGAGCCTTTGGGACCCAGTACTTC CASSMGAFGTQYF
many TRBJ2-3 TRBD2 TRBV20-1 TGCAGTGCCAAAACGACTAGCGGGAGATCTGATACGCAGTATTTT CSAKTTSGRSDTQYF
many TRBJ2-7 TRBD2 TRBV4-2 TGTGCCAGCAGCCAAGATGTCGCGGGAGGTCCCTACGAGCAGTACTTC CASSQDVAGGPYEQYF
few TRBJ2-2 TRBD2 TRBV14 TGTGCCAGCAGCCCCCTCGGGGGGGCCGGGGAGCTGTTTTTT CASSPLGGAGELFF
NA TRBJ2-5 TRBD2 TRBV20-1 TGCAGTGCCCCCGAGGCCCCTAGCGGAATAGCGGGGGAGACCCAGTACTTC CSAPEAPSGIAGETQYF